Listed here are 9 T cell receptor beta chains from one sample, sequenced in a study of blood T cell repertoires in COVID-19. TCRdb's table, derived via immunoSEQ multiplex PCR, lists solely in-frame clones and lacks some. The sample shows hundreds of thousands of clones, over 80% of them seen only once. Sequenced input: peripheral blood. The receptors were sampled from a woman aged 45-60 years with active or convalescent COVID-19.

CDR3 residues: CATSWGGVTEAFF. CDR3 nucleotides: TGTGCCACCTCATGGGGGGGGGTCACTGAAGCTTTCTTT. The rearrangement links TRBV3-1 (or the pseudogene TRBV3-2) to TRBJ1-1; perhaps TRBD1 as D (5 bases). CDR3 size: 13 residues. In germline, CDR1 is LGHDT, CDR2 YNNKEL (reference sequence). The V end lost 10 bases, the J end lost 4 bases, and 16 bases lay between the germline ends.

The chain carries TRBV24-1 and TRBJ2-7, with 10 bases fitting TRBD1. CDR1 KGHDR and CDR2 SFDVKD come from the germline V gene. The CDR3 contains 15 residues. V was pared by 5 bases and J by 2 bases, with 5 bases of the junction left unmatched. This CDR3 reads CATSGQGQGAYEQYF. CDR3 DNA: TGTGCCACCAGTGGTCAAGGACAGGGGGCCTACGAGCAGTACTTC.

This clone was counted between two and nine times. V gene TRBV7-9 combines with J gene TRBJ1-6, with D perhaps matching TRBD1 (5 bases). The V end was cut by 3 bases, the J end by 0 bases, with 15 bases between. CDR1 and CDR2 (germline): SEHNR, FQNEAQ (reference sequence). This CDR3 spans 18 amino acids. The CDR3 DNA reads as TGTGCCAGCAGCTTTACCGTGGGGGGTAGCTCCTATAATTCACCCCTCCACTTT. It encodes CASSFTVGGSSYNSPLHF.

The chain links TRBV6-5 to TRBJ1-5; TRBD1 is a possible D gene (6 bases). Looked up from germline, CDR1 is MNHEY and CDR2 is SVGAGI. Trimming left V 8 bases short and J 2 bases short, with 16 bases between. This CDR3 comprises 15 residues. The CDR3 nucleotides read TGTGCCAGCCAGGGGACGCTCGCGGGCAATCAGCCCCAGCATTTT. Translation gives CASQGTLAGNQPQHF.

The CDR3 region is CASSLGGATNTGELFF. CDR3 in DNA: TGTGCCAGCAGCTTAGGCGGCGCGACGAACACCGGGGAGCTGTTTTTT. The J gene is TRBJ2-2, the V gene TRBV11-1; no firm D call. Between the trimmed V and J ends, which lost 1 base and 0 bases, there was a span of 9 bases. Germline CDR1 reads SGHAT; CDR2 reads FQDESV (reference sequence). There are 16 residues in the CDR3. The entire variable domain, with the rest obtained from reference TRBV11-1 and TRBJ2-2, is as follows: EAEVAQSPRYKITEKSQAVAFWCDPISGHATLYWYRQILGQGPELLVQFQDESVVDDSQLPKDRFSAERLKGVDSTLKIQPAELGDSAMYLCASSLGGATNTGELFFGEGSRLTVL.

The chain combines TRBV6-5 with TRBJ1-6, with D possibly TRBD1 on 6 matching bases. The V end lost 5 bases, the J end lost 7 bases, and 12 bases lay between the germline ends. The germline CDR1 and CDR2 sequences are MNHEY and SVGAGI. The length of the CDR3 is 14 residues. The CDR3 sequence: CASSTGTYNSPLHF. DNA of the CDR3: TGTGCCAGCAGTACCGGGACATACAATTCACCCCTCCACTTT.

The rearrangement joins TRBV2 to TRBJ2-3; 10 bases match TRBD1. CDR3 size: 18 residues. Germline-derived CDR1 and CDR2 are SNHLY and FYNNEI. The junction had 16 bases not matched to a gene; V was cut back by 6 bases and J by 4 bases. CDR3 DNA sequence: TGTGCCAGCAGCCAGACGTCTCGGGGACAGGGGAAGGCAGATACGCAGTATTTT. Its translation: CASSQTSRGQGKADTQYF. The whole variable domain, remainder taken from reference TRBV2 and TRBJ2-3, is EPEVTQTPSHQVTQMGQEVILRCVPISNHLYFYWYRQILGQKVEFLVSFYNNEISEKSEIFDDQFSVERPDGSNFTLKIRSTKLEDSAMYFCASSQTSRGQGKADTQYFGPGTRLTVL.

This clone showed up just once. The chain links TRBV10-3 to TRBJ2-3; 10 positions agree with TRBD2. The CDR3 has 15 residues. Germline V CDR1 and CDR2: ENHRY, SYGVKD. The trim removed 6 bases at V and 3 bases at J, leaving 6 bases unmatched. The CDR3 reads CAISAQREGTDTQYF. In DNA form, the CDR3 reads TGTGCCATCAGCGCCCAGCGGGAGGGTACAGATACGCAGTATTTT.

V usage is TRBV29-1 and J usage is TRBJ1-2; weak D call: TRBD1 (5 bases). Germline V gene sequence: CDR1 SQVTM, CDR2 ANQGSEA. CDR3 length: 13 residues. With 6 bases removed from V and 2 bases from J, the gap between germline ends came to 13 bases. CDR3 residues: CSVARGGNYGYTF. CDR3 nucleotide sequence: TGCAGCGTCGCACGGGGGGGGAACTATGGCTACACCTTC.